This T cell receptor beta chain stems from a study of early T cells in non-severe SARS-CoV-2 infection. For the study at large: The study sequenced bulk RNA from unsorted whole blood, with chains unpaired. Study-level findings and limits: Reliance on VDJdb matching favored anti-spike CD8 responses; private and CD4 specificities were missed.

cDNA molecules, individually, were tagged with unique molecular identifiers. TCRdb re-called the 5' RACE reads through MiXCR, storing one row per CDR3 protein. The sample has some 67,000 distinct CDR3 sequences; roughly 13% are singletons. The ends were cut back, 2 bases at V and 0 bases at J, with 11 bases in the middle. CDR1 is LGHDT, CDR2 YNNKEL, per germline (reference sequence). There are 15 residues in the CDR3. This clonotype appeared a few times. Antigen: not known. The source is an adult who was a healthcare worker with PCR-confirmed SARS-CoV-2 infection or an uninfected control (not recorded which). This chain connects TRBV3-1 to TRBJ2-7, with D unclear. The sequenced material came from whole blood. In DNA, the CDR3 is TGTGCCAGCAGCCAACGCGGAACCTTCTCCTACGAGCAGTACTTC. Its protein product is CASSQRGTFSYEQYF.